The source of this T cell receptor beta chain is a study of blood T cell repertoires in COVID-19. Study at large: COVID-19 samples, acute and convalescent, were from the United States, Italy and Spain.

Germline CDR1 and CDR2: SNHLY and FYNNEI. The CDR3 has 12 residues. Trimming pared 10 bases from V and 10 bases from J, leaving 19 bases between. The count of this clone is one. TCRdb keeps only in-frame clones here, not all; method: immunoSEQ multiplex PCR. Of approximately 250,000 clones listed, around nine tenths are singletons. Specimen: peripheral blood. This receptor was identified in a man aged 40-50 years with active or convalescent COVID-19. This rearrangement joins TRBV2 to TRBJ1-1; D gene uncertain. The CDR3 bases are TGTGCCACCGGTAGCGCCCCTGGTACAGCTTTCTTT. Protein sequence: CATGSAPGTAFF.